The entry that follows covers one TCR beta chain sequence. The antigen is not known. V shed 7 bases, J shed 4 bases, and the junction held 3 bases outside the gene matches. This CDR3 spans 13 amino acids. The data are from a study of CD4 T cells in relation to SARS-CoV-2 and coronaviruses. Findings and caveats of the study: Culture-expanded clones reflect memory recall rather than primary priming during culture. In around 60% of donors, memory CD4+ clonotypes crossrecognized SARS-CoV-2 and at least one common cold coronavirus spike.

The unexposed donors gave CD4+ T cells in about 2011-2018, prior to COVID-19. Deep TCR-beta sequencing used DNA from uncultured naive and memory CD4+ T cells. Using immunoSEQ multiplex PCR, the repertoire was profiled, and TCRdb retains in-frame clones only, with some absent. The table lists 55,000 to 75,000 clones, about nine tenths of them singletons, with 1.6% in the top ten. The rearrangement links TRBV12-3 or TRBV12-4 to TRBJ2-1; 8 nucleotides line up with TRBD1. Sample: memory CD4+ T cells from PBMCs. The sequence derives from a human donor in good health. The CDR3 DNA follows: TGTGCCAGCAAGAGGGACAGGTACAATGAGCAGTTCTTC. This gives the protein CASKRDRYNEQFF.